The text below deals with one T cell receptor beta chain. Original processing notes: For nucleated cells, counts were estimated from reference gene primer amplification. Produced via immunoSEQ multiplex PCR; TCRdb's table is partial and in-frame only. Clone size and the V and J calls come from that table; the DNA yielded D and trimming. The sample consists of around 130,000 clones, around 89% of them appearing once. These data originate in a study of blood T cell repertoires in COVID-19. Study-wide background: The origin of the acute and convalescent COVID-19 samples was the United States, Italy and Spain. T cells, B-cell-depleted T cells, or PBMCs provided the cDNA or gDNA that served as material.

Trimming pared 7 bases from V and 4 bases from J, leaving 7 bases between. The CDR3 is made up of 12 amino acids. Germline V gives CDR1 MDHEN, CDR2 SYDVKM. The sample taken for sequencing was peripheral blood. This receptor was identified in a man in his 70s with active COVID-19. The gene calls are TRBV28 and TRBJ2-2; D unclear. As DNA, the CDR3 is TGTGCCAGCATGGCCAGCACCGGGGAGCTGTTTTTT. It codes for CASMASTGELFF.